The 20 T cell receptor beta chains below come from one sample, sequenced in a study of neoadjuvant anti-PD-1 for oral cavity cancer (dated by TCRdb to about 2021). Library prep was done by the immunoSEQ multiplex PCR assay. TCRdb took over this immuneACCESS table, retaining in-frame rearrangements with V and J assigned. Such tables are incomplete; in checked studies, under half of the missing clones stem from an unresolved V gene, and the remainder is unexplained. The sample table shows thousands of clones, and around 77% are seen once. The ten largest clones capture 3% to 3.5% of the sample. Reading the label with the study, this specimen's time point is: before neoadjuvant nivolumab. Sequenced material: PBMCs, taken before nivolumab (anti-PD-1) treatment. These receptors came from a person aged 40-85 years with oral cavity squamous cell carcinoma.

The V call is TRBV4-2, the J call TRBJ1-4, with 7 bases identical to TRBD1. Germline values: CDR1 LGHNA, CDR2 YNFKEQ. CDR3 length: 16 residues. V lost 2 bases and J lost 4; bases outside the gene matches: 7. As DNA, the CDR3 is TGTGCCAGCAGCCAACCTGGGGACAGAGTTAATGAAAAACTGTTTTTT. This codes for CASSQPGDRVNEKLFF.

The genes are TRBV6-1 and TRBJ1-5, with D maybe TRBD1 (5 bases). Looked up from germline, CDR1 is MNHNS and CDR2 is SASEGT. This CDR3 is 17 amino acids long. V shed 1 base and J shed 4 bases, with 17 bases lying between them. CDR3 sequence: CASSEGTRRNGNQPQHF. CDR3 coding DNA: TGTGCCAGCAGTGAAGGGACACGACGGAACGGTAATCAGCCCCAGCATTTT.

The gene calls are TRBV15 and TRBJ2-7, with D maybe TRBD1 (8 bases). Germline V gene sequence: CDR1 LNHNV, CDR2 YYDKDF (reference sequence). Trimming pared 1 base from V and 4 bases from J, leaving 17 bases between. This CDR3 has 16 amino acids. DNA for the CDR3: TGTGCCACCAGCAGAGGCGGACAGGGAGGGATTTACGAGCAGTACTTC. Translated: CATSRGGQGGIYEQYF.

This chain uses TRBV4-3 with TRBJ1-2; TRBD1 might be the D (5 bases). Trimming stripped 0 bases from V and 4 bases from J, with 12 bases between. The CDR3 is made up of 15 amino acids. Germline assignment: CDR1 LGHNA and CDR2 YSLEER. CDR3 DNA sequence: TGCGCCAGCAGCCAAGATTTATCCGGGACCTATGGCTACACCTTC. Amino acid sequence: CASSQDLSGTYGYTF.

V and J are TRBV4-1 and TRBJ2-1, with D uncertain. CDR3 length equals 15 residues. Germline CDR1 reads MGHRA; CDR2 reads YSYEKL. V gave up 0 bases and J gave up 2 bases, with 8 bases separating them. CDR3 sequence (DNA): TGCGCCAGCAGCCAAGATGAGCTCGCCTACAATGAGCAGTTCTTC. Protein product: CASSQDELAYNEQFF.

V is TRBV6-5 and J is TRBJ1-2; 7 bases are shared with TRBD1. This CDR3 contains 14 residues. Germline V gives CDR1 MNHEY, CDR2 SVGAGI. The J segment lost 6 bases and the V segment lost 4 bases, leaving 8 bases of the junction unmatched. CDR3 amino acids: CASSFRGGHDGYTF. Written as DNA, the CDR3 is TGTGCCAGCAGTTTCAGAGGGGGCCATGATGGCTACACCTTC.

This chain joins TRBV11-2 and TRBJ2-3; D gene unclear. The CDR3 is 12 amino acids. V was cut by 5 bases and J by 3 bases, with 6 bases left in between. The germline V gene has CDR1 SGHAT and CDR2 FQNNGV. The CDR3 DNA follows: TGTGCCAGCAGCCCCTCGACAGATACGCAGTATTTT. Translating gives CASSPSTDTQYF.

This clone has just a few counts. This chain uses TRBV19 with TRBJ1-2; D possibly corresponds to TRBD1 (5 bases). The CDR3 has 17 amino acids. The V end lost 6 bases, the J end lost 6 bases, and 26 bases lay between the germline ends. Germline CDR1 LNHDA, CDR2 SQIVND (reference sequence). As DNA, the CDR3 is TGTGCCAGTAGGACAATAAAAGACACCGGGACCTTTCATGGCTACACCTTC. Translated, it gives CASRTIKDTGTFHGYTF.

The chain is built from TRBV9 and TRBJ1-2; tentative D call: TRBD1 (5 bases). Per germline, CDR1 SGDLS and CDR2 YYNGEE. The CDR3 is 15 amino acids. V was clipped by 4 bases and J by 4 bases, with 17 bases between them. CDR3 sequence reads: CASSPQGGGGYGYTF. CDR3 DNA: TGTGCCAGCAGCCCCCAGGGTGGGGGTGGCTATGGCTACACCTTC.

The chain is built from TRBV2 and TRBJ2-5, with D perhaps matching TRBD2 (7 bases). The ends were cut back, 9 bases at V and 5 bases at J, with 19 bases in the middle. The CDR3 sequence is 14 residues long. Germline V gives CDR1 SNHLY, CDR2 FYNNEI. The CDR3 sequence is CARGTLGGAETQYF. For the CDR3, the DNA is TGTGCCAGGGGGACCCTAGGGGGGGCTGAGACCCAGTACTTC.

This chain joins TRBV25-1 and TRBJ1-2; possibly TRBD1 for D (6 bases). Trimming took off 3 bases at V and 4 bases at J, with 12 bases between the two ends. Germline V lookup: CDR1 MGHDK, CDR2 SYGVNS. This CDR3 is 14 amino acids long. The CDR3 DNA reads TGTGCCAGCAGTGACGCCGGACAGCTCTATGGCTACACCTTC. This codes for CASSDAGQLYGYTF.

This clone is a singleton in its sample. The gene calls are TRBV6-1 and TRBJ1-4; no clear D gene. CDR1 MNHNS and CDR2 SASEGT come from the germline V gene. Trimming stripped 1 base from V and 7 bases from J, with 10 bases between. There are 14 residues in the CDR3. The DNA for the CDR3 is TGTGCCAGCAGTGAAGGCAGAGAGATTGAAAAACTGTTTTTT. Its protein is CASSEGREIEKLFF.

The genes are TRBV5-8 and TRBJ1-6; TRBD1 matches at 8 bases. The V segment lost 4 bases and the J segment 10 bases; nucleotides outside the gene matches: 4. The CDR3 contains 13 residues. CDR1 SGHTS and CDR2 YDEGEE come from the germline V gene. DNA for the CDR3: TGTGCCAGCAGCGCGGACAGGGCCTCACCCCTCCACTTT. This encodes CASSADRASPLHF.

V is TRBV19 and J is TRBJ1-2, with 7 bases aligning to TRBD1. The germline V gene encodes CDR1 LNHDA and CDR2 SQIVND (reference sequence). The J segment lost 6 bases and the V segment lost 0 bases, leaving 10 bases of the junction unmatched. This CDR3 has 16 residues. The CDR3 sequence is CASSIESRQGANGYTF. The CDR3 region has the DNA TGTGCCAGTAGTATAGAATCGAGACAGGGAGCAAATGGCTACACCTTC.

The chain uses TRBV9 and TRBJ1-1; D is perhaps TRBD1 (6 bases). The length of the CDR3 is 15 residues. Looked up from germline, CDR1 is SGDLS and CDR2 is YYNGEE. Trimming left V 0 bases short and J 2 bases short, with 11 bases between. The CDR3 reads CASSVASRGNTEAFF. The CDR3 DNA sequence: TGTGCCAGCAGCGTAGCCAGCAGGGGTAACACTGAAGCTTTCTTT.

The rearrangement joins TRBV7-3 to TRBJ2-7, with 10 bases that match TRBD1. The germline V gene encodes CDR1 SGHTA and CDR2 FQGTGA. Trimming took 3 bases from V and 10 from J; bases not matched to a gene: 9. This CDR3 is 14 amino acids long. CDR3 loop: CASSLTGQGTDQYF. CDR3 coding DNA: TGTGCCAGCAGCTTGACGGGACAGGGGACAGACCAGTACTTC.

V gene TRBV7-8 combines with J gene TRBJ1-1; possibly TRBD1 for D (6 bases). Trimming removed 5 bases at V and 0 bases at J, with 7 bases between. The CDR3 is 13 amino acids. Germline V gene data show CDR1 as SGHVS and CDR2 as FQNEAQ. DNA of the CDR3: TGTGCCAGCAGCAGGGGGATGAACACTGAAGCTTTCTTT. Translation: CASSRGMNTEAFF.

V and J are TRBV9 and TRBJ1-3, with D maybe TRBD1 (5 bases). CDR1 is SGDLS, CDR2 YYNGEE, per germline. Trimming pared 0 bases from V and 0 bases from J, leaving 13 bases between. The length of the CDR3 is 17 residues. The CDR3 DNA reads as TGTGCCAGCAGCGTAGCGGGGCGTACCGCCTCTGGAAACACCATATATTTT. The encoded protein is CASSVAGRTASGNTIYF. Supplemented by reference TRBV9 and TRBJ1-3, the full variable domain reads DSGVTQTPKHLITATGQRVTLRCSPRSGDLSVYWYQQSLDQGLQFLIQYYNGEERAKGNILERFSAQQFPDLHSELNLSSLELGDSALYFCASSVAGRTASGNTIYFGEGSWLTVV.

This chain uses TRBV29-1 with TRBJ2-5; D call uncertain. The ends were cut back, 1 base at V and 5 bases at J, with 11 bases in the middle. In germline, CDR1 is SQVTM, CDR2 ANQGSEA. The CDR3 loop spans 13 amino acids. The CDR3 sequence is CSVEAALWETQYF. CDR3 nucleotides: TGCAGCGTTGAAGCCGCCCTCTGGGAGACCCAGTACTTC.

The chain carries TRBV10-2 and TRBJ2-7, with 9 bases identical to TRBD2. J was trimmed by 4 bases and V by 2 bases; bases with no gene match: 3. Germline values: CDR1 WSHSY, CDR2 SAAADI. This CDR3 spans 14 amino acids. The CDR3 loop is CASSEERGAYEQYF. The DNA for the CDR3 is TGCGCCAGCAGTGAGGAGCGGGGGGCTTACGAGCAGTACTTC.